The 16 T cell receptor beta chains below were found in one sample sequenced in a study of somatic mutations in cytotoxic T cells in rheumatoid arthritis. Measured with immunoSEQ multiplex PCR; TCRdb has only the in-frame clones, and not every one. The sample holds 4,200 or so clones, 70% to 90% seen once. Sequenced: CD8+ T cells sorted from blood. The receptors shown here come from a woman aged 70-85 years with rheumatoid arthritis.

The CDR3 region has the DNA TGTGCCAGCAGCAGTACAGGCACCCGAAGCTCCTACAATGAGCAGTTCTTC. This encodes CASSSTGTRSSYNEQFF. The V call is TRBV9, the J call TRBJ2-1; TRBD1 might be the D (5 bases). The CDR3 loop spans 17 amino acids. Trimming removed 4 bases from V and 0 bases from J, with 17 bases in between. CDR1 is SGDLS, CDR2 YYNGEE, per germline. The full variable domain, rest sourced from reference TRBV9 and TRBJ2-1, is DSGVTQTPKHLITATGQRVTLRCSPRSGDLSVYWYQQSLDQGLQFLIQYYNGEERAKGNILERFSAQQFPDLHSELNLSSLELGDSALYFCASSSTGTRSSYNEQFFGPGTRLTVL.

This clone was recorded a few times. The chain has TRBV7-3 and TRBJ2-3; TRBD2 matches 7 bases. The CDR3 is 15 residues long. Germline V lookup: CDR1 SGHTA, CDR2 FQGTGA. V shed 8 bases and J 0 bases; nucleotides not matched to a gene: 8. The CDR3: CASAVSGFSTDTQYF. DNA of the CDR3: TGTGCCAGCGCGGTTAGCGGGTTTAGCACAGATACGCAGTATTTT.

The chain carries TRBV6-5 and TRBJ2-1, with 10 bases matching TRBD2. Unmatched junction bases numbered 1, after V lost 4 bases and J lost 7 bases. The CDR3 has 13 amino acids. Germline lookup yields CDR1 MNHEY and CDR2 SVGAGI. The CDR3 reads CASSWTSGNEQFF. The CDR3 nucleotides read TGTGCCAGCAGTTGGACTAGCGGAAATGAGCAGTTCTTC.

The chain uses TRBV10-3 and TRBJ2-1, with 10 bases aligning to TRBD2. The CDR3 consists of 13 residues. Germline lookup yields CDR1 ENHRY and CDR2 SYGVKD. The V gene end was trimmed by 8 bases and the J gene end by 7 bases; junction bases not matched to a gene: 5. The DNA of the CDR3 is TGTGCCATCGGAGCGGGAGGGAGAAATGAGCAGTTCTTC. This sequence encodes CAIGAGGRNEQFF.

The V gene is TRBV2, the J gene TRBJ1-5, with TRBD1 matching 12 bases. Trimming cost V 3 bases and J 4 bases; bases outside gene matches: 7. Germline loops: CDR1 SNHLY, CDR2 FYNNEI. CDR3 length equals 17 residues. DNA for the CDR3: TGTGCCAGCAGTGAGTTCGGGACAGGGGGCCCTAATCAGCCCCAGCATTTT. The encoded protein is CASSEFGTGGPNQPQHF.

The chain couples TRBV13 to TRBJ2-7; TRBD1 agrees at 7 bases. Germline-derived CDR1 and CDR2 are PRHDT and FYEKMQ (reference sequence). This CDR3 has 15 residues. Losses at the gene ends were 2 bases for V and 2 bases for J; bases not matched to a gene: 6. CDR3 nucleotides: TGTGCCAGCAGCTTAAACCGGGACAGTCCCTACGAGCAGTACTTC. Protein sequence: CASSLNRDSPYEQYF. Based on the CDR3 plus reference TRBV13 and TRBJ2-7, the full variable domain is AAGVIQSPRHLIKEKRETATLKCYPIPRHDTVYWYQQGPGQDPQFLISFYEKMQSDKGSIPDRFSAQQFSDYHSELNMSSLELGDSALYFCASSLNRDSPYEQYFGPGTRLTVT.

The chain couples TRBV21-1 to TRBJ2-2; the table's D gene call, TRBD1, was not cross checked with the DNA. TRBV21-1 is a known pseudogene. This CDR3 region has 17 residues. CDR3 sequence: CASSNRDRGLNTGELFF. For the CDR3, the DNA is TGTGCCAGCAGCAATCGGGACAGGGGCCTGAACACCGGGGAGCTGTTTTTT.

The V gene is TRBV9, the J gene TRBJ2-1; D is unresolved. V was trimmed by 0 bases and J by 10 bases, leaving 14 bases between them. Germline V gene sequence: CDR1 SGDLS, CDR2 YYNGEE. This CDR3 has 14 amino acids. The CDR3 DNA is TGTGCCAGCAGCGTAGATCCTGTAAGTCGGGAGCAGTTCTTC. It yields the protein CASSVDPVSREQFF.

This rearrangement joins TRBV4-1 to TRBJ2-7, with TRBD1 matching 7 bases. Germline loops: CDR1 MGHRA, CDR2 YSYEKL. The CDR3 has 15 residues. Losses at the gene ends were 2 bases for V and 0 bases for J; bases not matched to a gene: 4. This chain's CDR3 is CASSQTGDSSYEQYF. CDR3 DNA sequence: TGCGCCAGCAGCCAAACCGGGGACAGCTCCTACGAGCAGTACTTC.

V and J are TRBV19 and TRBJ2-3, with TRBD2 matching over 10 bases. The CDR3 totals 17 residues. Germline trimming cut 3 bases from V and 0 bases from J; bases unmatched to any gene: 6. Germline CDR1 and CDR2: LNHDA and SQIVND (reference sequence). CDR3 nucleotide sequence: TGTGCCAGTAGTATTCTACTAGCGGGACCCAGCACAGATACGCAGTATTTT. Translated: CASSILLAGPSTDTQYF. The entire variable domain, with the rest obtained from reference TRBV19 and TRBJ2-3, is as follows: DGGITQSPKYLFRKEGQNVTLSCEQNLNHDAMYWYRQDPGQGLRLIYYSQIVNDFQKGDIAEGYSVSREKKESFPLTVTSAQKNPTAFYLCASSILLAGPSTDTQYFGPGTRLTVL.

The V call is TRBV5-8, the J call TRBJ1-2, with TRBD1 as a possible D gene (5 bases). Trimming removed 3 bases at V and 4 bases at J, with 10 bases between. Germline loops: CDR1 SGHTS, CDR2 YDEGEE. This CDR3 comprises 13 residues. CDR3 amino acids: CASSCRVPYGYTF. DNA for the CDR3: TGTGCCAGCAGCTGCAGGGTACCCTATGGCTACACCTTC.

DNA for the CDR3: TGTGCCAGCAGTACGACAGGGACGGAGACCCAGTACTTC. It codes for CASSTTGTETQYF. V is TRBV28 and J is TRBJ2-5, with 7 nucleotides matching TRBD1. The CDR3 is 13 amino acids. V shed 5 bases and J 5 bases; nucleotides not matched to a gene: 5. The germline CDR1 and CDR2 sequences are MDHEN and SYDVKM. The variable domain in full, with the rest retrieved from reference TRBV28 and TRBJ2-5, is DVKVTQSSRYLVKRTGEKVFLECVQDMDHENMFWYRQDPGLGLRLIYFSYDVKMKEKGDIPEGYSVSREKKERFSLILESASTNQTSMYLCASSTTGTETQYFGPGTRLLVL.

The DNA for the CDR3 is TGTGCCAGCAGCCAAGGAGACAGGGGGTACCAAGAGACCCAGTACTTC. It encodes CASSQGDRGYQETQYF. The chain carries TRBV14 and TRBJ2-5; 9 bases are a match to TRBD1. CDR1 SGHDN and CDR2 FVKESK come from the germline V gene. V was pared by 1 base and J by 0 bases, with 3 bases of the junction left unmatched. CDR3 length: 16 amino acids.

The chain is built from TRBV7-9 and TRBJ2-1; TRBD1 aligns across 9 bases. CDR1 SEHNR and CDR2 FQNEAQ come from the germline V gene (reference sequence). The CDR3 is 16 residues long. J lost 4 bases, V lost 5 bases, and 9 bases had no gene match. The CDR3 DNA reads as TGTGCCAGCAGCCCTCAGGACAGGGGCAGGTACAATGAGCAGTTCTTC. Protein product: CASSPQDRGRYNEQFF. Full variable domain (outside the CDR3, taken from reference TRBV7-9 and TRBJ2-1): DTGVSQNPRHKITKRGQNVTFRCDPISEHNRLYWYRQTLGQGPEFLTYFQNEAQLEKSRLLSDRFSAERPKGSFSTLEIQRTEQGDSAMYLCASSPQDRGRYNEQFFGPGTRLTVL.

This chain links TRBV5-4 with TRBJ2-7, with 8 bases that match TRBD2. Trimming removed 4 bases from V and 2 bases from J; junction bases left unmatched: 14. Germline CDR1 SGHNT, CDR2 YYREEE (reference sequence). The CDR3 contains 17 residues. CDR3 sequence: CASSQATSGLAPYEQYF. The CDR3 region has the DNA TGTGCCAGCAGCCAAGCCACTAGCGGCCTCGCTCCCTACGAGCAGTACTTC.

This clone has just one count. The rearrangement links TRBV5-8 to TRBJ1-5; 7 positions match TRBD1. The V gene's germline CDR1 is SGHTS and CDR2 YDEGEE. The ends lost 4 bases at V and 4 bases at J; junction bases unmatched: 20. This CDR3 is built from 19 residues. CDR3 protein: CASSLTSTRSGTVNQPQHF. The CDR3 bases are TGTGCCAGCAGCCTTACTTCCACACGATCCGGGACAGTTAATCAGCCCCAGCATTTT.